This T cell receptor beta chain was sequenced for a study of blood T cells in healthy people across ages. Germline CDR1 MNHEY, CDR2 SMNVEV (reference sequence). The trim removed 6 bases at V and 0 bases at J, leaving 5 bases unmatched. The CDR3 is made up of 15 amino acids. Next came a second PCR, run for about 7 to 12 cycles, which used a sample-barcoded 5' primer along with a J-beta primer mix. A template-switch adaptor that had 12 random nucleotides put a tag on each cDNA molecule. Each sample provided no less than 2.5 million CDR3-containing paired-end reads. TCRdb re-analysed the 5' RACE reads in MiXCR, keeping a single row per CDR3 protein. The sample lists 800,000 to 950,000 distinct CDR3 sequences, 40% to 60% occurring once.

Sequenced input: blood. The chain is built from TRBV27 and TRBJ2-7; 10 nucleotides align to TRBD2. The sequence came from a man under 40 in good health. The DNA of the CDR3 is TGTGCCAGCAGGTCCAGCGGGGGGGCCTCCTACGAGCAGTACTTC. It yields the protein CASRSSGGASYEQYF.